This T cell receptor beta chain is from a study of cytomegalovirus exposure and HLA in healthy donors. Study-level information: Most genotyped donors, 65% to 85% of more than 300, had Caucasian-associated genetic ancestry. Findings and caveats of the study: Cytomegalovirus-associated TCR beta chains were listed, numbering more than 150. With later analysis, a missense DCLRE1C variant became linked to TCR beta V- and J-gene trimming. It was confirmed in vitro that a few of the CMV-associated chains were specific for CMV antigens.

This clone was counted a few times. Its antigen is still unknown. Primers for the PCR totalled 60 Vbeta and 13 Jbeta. Clones were read by immunoSEQ multiplex PCR, and TCRdb kept only the in-frame ones, dropping some. The data hold approximately 120,000 clones, with approximately 80% observed a single time. The CDR3 length is 13 residues. V was shortened by 1 base and J by 9 bases, with 7 bases between the two germline ends. Looked up from germline, CDR1 is SGHVS and CDR2 is FNYEAQ. The chain employs TRBV7-6 and TRBJ1-6; D may be TRBD1 (6 bases). This TCR was sampled from a man between 40 and 49 years old in good health and CMV-seronegative. The specimen sequenced was PBMCs. DNA of the CDR3: TGTGCCAGCAGCTTAGTGACAGGTTCACCCCTCCACTTT. Translated: CASSLVTGSPLHF.